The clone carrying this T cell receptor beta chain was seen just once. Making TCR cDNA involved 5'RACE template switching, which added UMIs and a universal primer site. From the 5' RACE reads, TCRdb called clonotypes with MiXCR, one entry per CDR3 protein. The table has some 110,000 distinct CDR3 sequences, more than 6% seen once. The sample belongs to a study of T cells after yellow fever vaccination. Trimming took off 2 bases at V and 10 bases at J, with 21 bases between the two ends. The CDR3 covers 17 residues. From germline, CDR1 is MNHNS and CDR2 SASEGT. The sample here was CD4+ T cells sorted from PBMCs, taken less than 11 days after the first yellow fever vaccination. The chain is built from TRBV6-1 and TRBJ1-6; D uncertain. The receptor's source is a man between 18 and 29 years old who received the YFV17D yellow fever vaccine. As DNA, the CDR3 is TGTGCCAGCAGTGAATCGGTCGTCAGTTACGATCGGTCACCCCTCCACTTT. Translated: CASSESVVSYDRSPLHF.